Listed here are 2 T cell receptor beta chains from one sample, sequenced in a study of metastatic and nonmetastatic thyroid tumors. Using MiXCR, TCRdb reanalyzed the PCR reads. The table shows 60,000 to 75,000 clones, with under 5% occurring only once. No treatment of any kind had been given to any patient before thyroid surgery. The sequenced material came from blood. The receptors shown here come from a female donor with papillary thyroid cancer or a benign thyroid nodule (not recorded which). Some clones in this sample may be carry-over from other donors' samples.

J is TRBJ2-2 and V is TRBV6-5; D uncertain. V shed 2 bases and J shed 4 bases, with 17 bases lying between them. CDR1 and CDR2 (germline): MNHEY, SVGAGI. This CDR3 contains 17 residues. The CDR3 region is CASSYTPLLGVTGELFF. Written as DNA, the CDR3 is TGTGCCAGCAGTTACACGCCCCTCCTTGGGGTCACCGGGGAGCTGTTTTTT.

This clone was found a few times. The chain carries TRBV27 and TRBJ2-7; the match to TRBD1 covers 9 bases. Per germline, CDR1 MNHEY and CDR2 SMNVEV (reference sequence). CDR3 length: 16 residues. After removal of 1 base from V and 0 bases from J, the junction contained 4 bases not matched to a gene. CDR3 amino acids: CASSLFWGQGSYEQYF. The CDR3 nucleotides read TGTGCCAGCAGTTTATTCTGGGGACAGGGCTCCTACGAGCAGTACTTC.